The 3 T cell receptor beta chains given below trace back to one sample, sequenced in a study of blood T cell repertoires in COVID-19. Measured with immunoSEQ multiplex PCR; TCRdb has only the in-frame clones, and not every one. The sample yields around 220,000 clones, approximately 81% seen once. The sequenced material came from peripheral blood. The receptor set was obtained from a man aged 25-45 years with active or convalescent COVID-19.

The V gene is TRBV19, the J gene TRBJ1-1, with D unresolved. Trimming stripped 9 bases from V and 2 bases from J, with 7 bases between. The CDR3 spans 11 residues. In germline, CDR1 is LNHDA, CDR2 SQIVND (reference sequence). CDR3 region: CASTFNTEAFF. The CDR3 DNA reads TGTGCCAGCACTTTTAACACTGAAGCTTTCTTT.

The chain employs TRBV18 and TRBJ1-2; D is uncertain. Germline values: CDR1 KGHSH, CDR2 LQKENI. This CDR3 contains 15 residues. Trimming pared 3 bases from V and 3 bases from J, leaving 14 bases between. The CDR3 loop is CASSPPAQVDYGYTF. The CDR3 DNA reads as TGTGCCAGCTCACCCCCCGCGCAGGTGGACTATGGCTACACCTTC.

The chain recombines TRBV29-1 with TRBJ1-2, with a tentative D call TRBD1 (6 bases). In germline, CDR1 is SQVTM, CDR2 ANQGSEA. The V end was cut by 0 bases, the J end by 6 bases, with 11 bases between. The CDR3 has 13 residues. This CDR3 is CSVEEGARHGYTF. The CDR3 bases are TGCAGCGTTGAAGAGGGGGCGCGCCATGGCTACACCTTC.